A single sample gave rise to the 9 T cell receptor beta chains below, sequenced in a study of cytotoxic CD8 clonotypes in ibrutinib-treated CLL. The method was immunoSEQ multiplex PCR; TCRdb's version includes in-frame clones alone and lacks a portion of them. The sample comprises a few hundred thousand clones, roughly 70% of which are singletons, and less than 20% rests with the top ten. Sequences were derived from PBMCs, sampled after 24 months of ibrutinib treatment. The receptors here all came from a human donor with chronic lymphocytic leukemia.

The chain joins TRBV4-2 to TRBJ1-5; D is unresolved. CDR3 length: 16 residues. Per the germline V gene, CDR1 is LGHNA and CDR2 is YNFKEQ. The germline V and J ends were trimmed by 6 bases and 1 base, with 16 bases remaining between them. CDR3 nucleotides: TGTGCCAGCAGTCCCCAGGACGGAAAAAGCAATCAGCCCCAGCATTTT. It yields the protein CASSPQDGKSNQPQHF.

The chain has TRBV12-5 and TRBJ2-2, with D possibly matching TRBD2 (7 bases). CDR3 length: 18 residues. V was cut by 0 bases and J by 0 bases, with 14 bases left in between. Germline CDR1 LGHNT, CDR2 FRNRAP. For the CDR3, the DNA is TGTGCTAGTGGTTTGGTACTAGGGGGGGTTGCGAACACCGGGGAGCTGTTTTTT. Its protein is CASGLVLGGVANTGELFF.

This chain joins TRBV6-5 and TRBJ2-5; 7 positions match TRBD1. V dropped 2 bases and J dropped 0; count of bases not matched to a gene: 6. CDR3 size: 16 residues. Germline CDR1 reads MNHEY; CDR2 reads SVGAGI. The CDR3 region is CASSYDIGTDQETQYF. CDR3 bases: TGTGCCAGCAGTTACGACATCGGGACAGACCAAGAGACCCAGTACTTC.

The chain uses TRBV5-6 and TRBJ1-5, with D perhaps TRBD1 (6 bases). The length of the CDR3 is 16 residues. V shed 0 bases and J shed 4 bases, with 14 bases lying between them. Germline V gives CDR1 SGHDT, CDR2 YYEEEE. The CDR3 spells CASSLGAGVGNQPQHF. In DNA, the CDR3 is TGTGCCAGCAGCTTGGGGGCAGGGGTAGGAAATCAGCCCCAGCATTTT.

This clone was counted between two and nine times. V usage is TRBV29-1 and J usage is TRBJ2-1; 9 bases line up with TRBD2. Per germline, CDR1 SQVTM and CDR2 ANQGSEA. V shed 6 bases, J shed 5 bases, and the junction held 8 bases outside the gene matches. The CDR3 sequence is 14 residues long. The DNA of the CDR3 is TGCAGCGTGATGGGACTAGCTTTCCACAATGAGCAGTTCTTC. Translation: CSVMGLAFHNEQFF.

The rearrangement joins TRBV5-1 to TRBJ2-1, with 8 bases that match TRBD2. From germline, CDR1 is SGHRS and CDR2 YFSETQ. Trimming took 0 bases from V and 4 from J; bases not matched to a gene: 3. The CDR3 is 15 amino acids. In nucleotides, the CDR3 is TGCGCCAGCAGCTTGGCTAGCGGGCTATACAATGAGCAGTTCTTC. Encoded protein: CASSLASGLYNEQFF.

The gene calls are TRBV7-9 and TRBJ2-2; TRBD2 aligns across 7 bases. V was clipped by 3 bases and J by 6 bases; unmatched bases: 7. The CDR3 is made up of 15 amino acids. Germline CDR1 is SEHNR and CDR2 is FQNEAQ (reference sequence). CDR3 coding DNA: TGTGCCAGCAGCTTTGACCTAGGACTAGCCGGGGAGCTGTTTTTT. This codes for CASSFDLGLAGELFF.

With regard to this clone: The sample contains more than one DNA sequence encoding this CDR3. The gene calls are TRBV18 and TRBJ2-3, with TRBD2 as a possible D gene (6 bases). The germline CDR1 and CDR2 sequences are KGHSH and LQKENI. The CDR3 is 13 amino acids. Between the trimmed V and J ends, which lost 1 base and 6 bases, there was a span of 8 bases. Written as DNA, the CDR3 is TGTGCCAGCTCACCACGGGAGGCCGATACGCAGTATTTT. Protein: CASSPREADTQYF.

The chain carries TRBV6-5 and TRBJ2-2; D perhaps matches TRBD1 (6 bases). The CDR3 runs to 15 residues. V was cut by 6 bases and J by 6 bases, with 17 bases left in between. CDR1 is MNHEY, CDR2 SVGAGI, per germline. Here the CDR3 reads CASSRTADIAGELFF. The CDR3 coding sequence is TGTGCCAGCAGCCGGACAGCCGATATCGCCGGGGAGCTGTTTTTT.